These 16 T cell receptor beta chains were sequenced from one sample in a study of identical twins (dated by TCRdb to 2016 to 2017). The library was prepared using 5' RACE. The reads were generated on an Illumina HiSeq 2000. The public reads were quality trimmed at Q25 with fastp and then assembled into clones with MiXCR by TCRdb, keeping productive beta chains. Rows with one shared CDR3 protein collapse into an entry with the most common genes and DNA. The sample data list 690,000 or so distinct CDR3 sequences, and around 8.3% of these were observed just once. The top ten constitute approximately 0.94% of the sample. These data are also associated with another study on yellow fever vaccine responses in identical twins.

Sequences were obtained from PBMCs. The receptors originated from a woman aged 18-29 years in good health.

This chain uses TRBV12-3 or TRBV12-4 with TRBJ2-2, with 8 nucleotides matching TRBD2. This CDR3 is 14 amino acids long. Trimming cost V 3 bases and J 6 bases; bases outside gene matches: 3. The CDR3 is CASSFGRAPGELFF. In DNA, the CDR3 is TGTGCCAGCAGTTTCGGGAGGGCGCCCGGGGAGCTGTTTTTT.

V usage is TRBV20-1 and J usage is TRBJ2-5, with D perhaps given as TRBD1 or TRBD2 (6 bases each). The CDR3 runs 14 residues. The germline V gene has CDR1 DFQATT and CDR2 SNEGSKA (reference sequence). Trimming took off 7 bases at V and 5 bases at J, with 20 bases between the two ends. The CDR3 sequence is CSVQGTGPGETQYF. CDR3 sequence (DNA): TGCAGTGTTCAGGGGACTGGGCCGGGTGAGACCCAGTACTTC.

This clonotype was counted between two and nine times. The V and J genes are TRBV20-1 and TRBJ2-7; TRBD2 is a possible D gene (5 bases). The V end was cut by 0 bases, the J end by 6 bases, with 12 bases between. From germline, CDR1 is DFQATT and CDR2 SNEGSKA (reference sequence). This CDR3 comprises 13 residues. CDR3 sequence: CSARDLEGREQYF. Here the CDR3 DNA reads TGCAGTGCTAGAGATCTAGAGGGTCGCGAGCAGTACTTC.

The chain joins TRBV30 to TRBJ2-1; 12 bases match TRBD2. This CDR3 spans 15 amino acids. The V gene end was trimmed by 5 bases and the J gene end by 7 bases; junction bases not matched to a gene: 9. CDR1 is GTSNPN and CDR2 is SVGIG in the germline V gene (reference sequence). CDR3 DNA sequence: TGTGCCTGGGCAAGGGGACTAGCGGGCATTAATGAGCAGTTCTTC. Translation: CAWARGLAGINEQFF.

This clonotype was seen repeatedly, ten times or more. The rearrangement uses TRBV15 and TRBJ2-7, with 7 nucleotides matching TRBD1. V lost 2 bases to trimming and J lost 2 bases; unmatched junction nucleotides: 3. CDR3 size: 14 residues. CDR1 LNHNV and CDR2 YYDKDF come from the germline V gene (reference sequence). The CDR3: CATSRPGTAYEQYF. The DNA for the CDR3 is TGTGCCACCAGCAGACCCGGGACAGCCTACGAGCAGTACTTC.

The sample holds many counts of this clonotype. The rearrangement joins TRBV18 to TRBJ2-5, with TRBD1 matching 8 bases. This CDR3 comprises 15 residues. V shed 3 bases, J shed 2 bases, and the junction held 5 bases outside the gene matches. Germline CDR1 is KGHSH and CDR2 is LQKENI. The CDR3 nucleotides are TGTGCCAGCTCACCGTCACAGGGGGAACAAGAGACCCAGTACTTC. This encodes CASSPSQGEQETQYF.

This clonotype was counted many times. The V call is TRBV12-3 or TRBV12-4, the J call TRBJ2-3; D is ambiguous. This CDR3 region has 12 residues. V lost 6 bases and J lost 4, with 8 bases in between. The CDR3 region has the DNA TGTGCCAGCAGGCATATAGCAGATACGCAGTATTTT. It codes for CASRHIADTQYF.

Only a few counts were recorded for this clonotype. The CDR3 reads CAISVTRVREQYF. The DNA for the CDR3 is TGTGCCATCAGTGTCACAAGGGTCCGGGAGCAGTACTTC. This chain connects TRBV10-3 to TRBJ2-7; no clear D. V lost 4 bases and J lost 7, with 14 bases in between. CDR1 is ENHRY and CDR2 is SYGVKD in the germline V gene. The CDR3 extends over 13 amino acids.

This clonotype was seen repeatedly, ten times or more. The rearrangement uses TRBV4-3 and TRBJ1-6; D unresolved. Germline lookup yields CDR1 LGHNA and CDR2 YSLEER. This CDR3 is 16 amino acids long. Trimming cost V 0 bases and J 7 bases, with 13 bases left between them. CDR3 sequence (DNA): TGCGCCAGCAGCCAAGATTCAGACGGTGAAAATTCACCCCTCCACTTT. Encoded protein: CASSQDSDGENSPLHF.

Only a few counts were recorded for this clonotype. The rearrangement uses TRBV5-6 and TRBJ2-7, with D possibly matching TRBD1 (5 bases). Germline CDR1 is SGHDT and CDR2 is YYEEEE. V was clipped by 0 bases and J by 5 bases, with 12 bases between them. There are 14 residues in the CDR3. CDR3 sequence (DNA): TGTGCCAGCAGCTTGGACGGCAGGGTCGACGAGCAGTACTTC. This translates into CASSLDGRVDEQYF.

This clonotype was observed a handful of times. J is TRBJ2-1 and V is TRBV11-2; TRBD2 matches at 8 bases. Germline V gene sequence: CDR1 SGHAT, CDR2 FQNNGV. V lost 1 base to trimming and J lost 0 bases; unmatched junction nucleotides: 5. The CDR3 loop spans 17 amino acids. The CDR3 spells CASSLVIAGSSYNEQFF. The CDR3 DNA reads TGTGCCAGCAGCTTAGTTATAGCGGGAAGCTCCTACAATGAGCAGTTCTTC.

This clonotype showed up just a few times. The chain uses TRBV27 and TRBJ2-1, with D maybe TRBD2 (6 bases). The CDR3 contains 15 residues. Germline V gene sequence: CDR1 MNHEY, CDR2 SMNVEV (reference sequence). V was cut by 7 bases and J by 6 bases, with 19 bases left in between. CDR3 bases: TGTGCCAGCATGGACGGGGGAATGGGTGGCAATGAGCAGTTCTTC. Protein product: CASMDGGMGGNEQFF.

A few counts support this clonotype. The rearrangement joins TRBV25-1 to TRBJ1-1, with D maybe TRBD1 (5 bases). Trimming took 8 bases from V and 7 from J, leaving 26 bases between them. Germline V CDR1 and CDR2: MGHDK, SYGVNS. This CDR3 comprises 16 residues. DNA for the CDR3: TGTGCCAGCCTAGCCCAAGGGATTATTTGTGACAGTGAAGCTTTCTTT. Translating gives CASLAQGIICDSEAFF.

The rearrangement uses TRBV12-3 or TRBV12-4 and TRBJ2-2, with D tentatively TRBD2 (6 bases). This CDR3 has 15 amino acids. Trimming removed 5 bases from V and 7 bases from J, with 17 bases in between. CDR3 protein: CASSGGPFGGGELFF. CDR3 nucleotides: TGTGCCAGCAGTGGGGGTCCTTTCGGGGGCGGGGAGCTGTTTTTT.

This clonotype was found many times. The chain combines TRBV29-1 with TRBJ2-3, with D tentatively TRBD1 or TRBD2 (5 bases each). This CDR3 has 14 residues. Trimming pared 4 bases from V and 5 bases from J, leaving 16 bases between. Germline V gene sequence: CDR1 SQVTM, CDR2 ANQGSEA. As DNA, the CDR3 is TGCAGCGTTGTTTGGGACCTAGGAATAGATACGCAGTATTTT. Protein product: CSVVWDLGIDTQYF.

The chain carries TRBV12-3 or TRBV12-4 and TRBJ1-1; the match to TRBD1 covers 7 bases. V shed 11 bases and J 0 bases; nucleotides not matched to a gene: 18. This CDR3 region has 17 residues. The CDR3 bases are TGTGCCTTCAGTTTAAAAGGGGGCCCGCTATTGAACACTGAAGCTTTCTTT. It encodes CAFSLKGGPLLNTEAFF.